This is a list of T cell receptor beta chains from one sample in a study of CD8 T cells in Susac syndrome. MiXCR, run by TCRdb on the immunoSEQ multiplex PCR reads, gives a single entry per CDR3 protein. Among about 110,000 distinct CDR3 sequences listed, approximately 93% were seen once. Material: CD8+ T cells from PBMCs. The receptors come from a human donor with Susac syndrome. CDR3s include the opening cysteine and the closing phenylalanine or tryptophan. The D gene is left open where the match is weak. For some rows the clone size is stated as once, few or many, or as a class when expanded; others skip it.

>-|-|TRBJ2-7|TRBV20-1
TGCAGTGCTAGAGGCGGGGTACCCTCCTACGAGCAGTACTTC
CSARGGVPSYEQYF
>-|TRBD2|TRBJ2-1|TRBV19
TGTGCCAGTACCATGACTAGCGGGGGGGCAAATGAGCAGTTCTTC
CASTMTSGGANEQFF
>-|TRBD2|TRBJ2-1|TRBV9
TGTGCCAGCAGCGTAGAGGCGGGGGGGCCGAATGAGCAGTTCTTC
CASSVEAGGPNEQFF
>-|-|TRBJ2-7|TRBV5-1
TGCGCCAGCAGCTTGGTCGCGGGGAACACCTACGAGCAGTACTTC
CASSLVAGNTYEQYF
>once|TRBD1|TRBJ2-7|TRBV7-9
TGTGCCAGCAGCTTTACGGGACAGGCGTCCTACGAGCAGTACTTC
CASSFTGQASYEQYF
>-|-|TRBJ2-1|TRBV9
TGTGCCAGCAGCGTAGTTGGGGAACTCAATGAGCAGTTCTTC
CASSVVGELNEQFF
>once|TRBD1|TRBJ1-6|TRBV6-1
TGTGCCAGCAGCGGACAGGGGGCATCGCCTTCACCCCTCCACTTT
CASSGQGASPSPLHF
>few|-|TRBJ2-5|TRBV6-5
TGTGCCAGCAGCTTAACCCTAGGAGAGACCCAGTACTTC
CASSLTLGETQYF
>few|-|TRBJ2-3|TRBV5-4
TGTGCCAGCAGCTTGGGAGGGTCTAGCACAGATACGCAGTATTTT
CASSLGGSSTDTQYF
>-|-|TRBJ1-2|TRBV20-1
TGCAGTGCCCTGCGTGGCTACACCTTC
CSALRGYTF
>-|-|TRBJ2-7|TRBV2
TGTGCCAGCAGTGGGGAACGGGGTATCCACGAGCAGTACTTC
CASSGERGIHEQYF
>-|-|TRBJ1-2|TRBV6-6
TGTGCCAGCAGTGGGACAAGCTATGGCTACACCTTC
CASSGTSYGYTF
>-|-|TRBJ2-3|TRBV3-1
TGTGCCAGCAGCCAAACCCCCGGGAAGGGGCCTGGAGATACGCAGTATTTT
CASSQTPGKGPGDTQYF
>-|TRBD2|TRBJ2-3|TRBV20-1
TGCAGTGCTAGTTCCGCGGGGGGACTTAATACGCAGTATTTT
CSASSAGGLNTQYF
>-|TRBD1|TRBJ2-6|TRBV20-1
TGCAGTGCTAGAGCCTGGGGACAGGGGCCCTCTGGGGCCAACGTCCTGACTTTC
CSARAWGQGPSGANVLTF
>-|-|TRBJ1-5|TRBV12-3/TRBV12-4
TGTGCCAGCAGCCAAGGGTATTTCGCGCCCCAGCATTTT
CASSQGYFAPQHF
>once|-|TRBJ2-1|TRBV20-1
TGCAGTGCTAGTATCAGGGACCGGCGTCATGAGCAGTTCTTC
CSASIRDRRHEQFF
>-|TRBD1|TRBJ2-5|TRBV10-3
TGTGCCATCAGTACAGGGGAAGAGACCCAGTACTTC
CAISTGEETQYF
>-|-|TRBJ2-5|TRBV5-4
TGTGCCAGCAGCTTGACGGACGGTGAGACCCAGTACTTC
CASSLTDGETQYF
>-|-|TRBJ2-7|TRBV7-9
TGTGCCAGCAGCTTAGAAGGCACTACCTACGAGCAGTACTTC
CASSLEGTTYEQYF
>-|TRBD1|TRBJ1-6|TRBV5-4
TGTGCCAGCAGCTCCCGGGACAGGGAGTCACCCCTCCACTTT
CASSSRDRESPLHF
>-|-|TRBJ2-1|TRBV9
TGTGCCAGCAGCGTATTGGAGGGGGCGTCCTACAATGAGCAGTTCTTC
CASSVLEGASYNEQFF
>-|-|TRBJ2-1|TRBV20-1
TGCAATGCTAGTTCGTCTAGCAGAACCTACAATGAGCAGTTCTTC
CNASSSSRTYNEQFF
>-|-|TRBJ2-5|TRBV12-3/TRBV12-4
TGTGCCAGCAGTTTCGACGGGACCCAGTACTTC
CASSFDGTQYF
>-|-|TRBJ2-1|TRBV27
TGTGCCAGCAGTTTTCGAAACAATGAGCAGTTCTTC
CASSFRNNEQFF
>-|TRBD2|TRBJ2-1|TRBV29-1
TGCAGCGTTGAGGGACTAGCGGGCTCTTTGCATGAGCAGTTCTTC
CSVEGLAGSLHEQFF
>-|TRBD2|TRBJ2-3|TRBV12-3/TRBV12-4
TGTGCCAGCAGTCCCTCGCTGCAGGGCGCGGGGGGGCGCACAGATACGCAGTATTTT
CASSPSLQGAGGRTDTQYF
>-|-|TRBJ1-2|TRBV12-3/TRBV12-4
TGTGCCAGCAGTTTCTCCGACCAGGGGACCAACTATGGCTACACCTTC
CASSFSDQGTNYGYTF
>-|-|TRBJ2-3|TRBV6-5
TGTGCCAGCAGTTACCAAAGAGGGGGAGGGTGGACAGATACGCAGTATTTT
CASSYQRGGGWTDTQYF
>-|-|TRBJ2-5|TRBV12-3/TRBV12-4
TGTGCCAGCAGTTTCCTGGGAGAGACCCAGTACTTC
CASSFLGETQYF
>-|-|TRBJ2-7|TRBV6-2/TRBV6-3
TGTGCCAGCAGTTACGCCAGGATCAATGGCGAGCAGTACTTC
CASSYARINGEQYF
>-|TRBD1|TRBJ2-3|TRBV5-6
TGTGCCAGCAGCCCGCGACAGGGTGGTACAGATACGCAGTATTTT
CASSPRQGGTDTQYF